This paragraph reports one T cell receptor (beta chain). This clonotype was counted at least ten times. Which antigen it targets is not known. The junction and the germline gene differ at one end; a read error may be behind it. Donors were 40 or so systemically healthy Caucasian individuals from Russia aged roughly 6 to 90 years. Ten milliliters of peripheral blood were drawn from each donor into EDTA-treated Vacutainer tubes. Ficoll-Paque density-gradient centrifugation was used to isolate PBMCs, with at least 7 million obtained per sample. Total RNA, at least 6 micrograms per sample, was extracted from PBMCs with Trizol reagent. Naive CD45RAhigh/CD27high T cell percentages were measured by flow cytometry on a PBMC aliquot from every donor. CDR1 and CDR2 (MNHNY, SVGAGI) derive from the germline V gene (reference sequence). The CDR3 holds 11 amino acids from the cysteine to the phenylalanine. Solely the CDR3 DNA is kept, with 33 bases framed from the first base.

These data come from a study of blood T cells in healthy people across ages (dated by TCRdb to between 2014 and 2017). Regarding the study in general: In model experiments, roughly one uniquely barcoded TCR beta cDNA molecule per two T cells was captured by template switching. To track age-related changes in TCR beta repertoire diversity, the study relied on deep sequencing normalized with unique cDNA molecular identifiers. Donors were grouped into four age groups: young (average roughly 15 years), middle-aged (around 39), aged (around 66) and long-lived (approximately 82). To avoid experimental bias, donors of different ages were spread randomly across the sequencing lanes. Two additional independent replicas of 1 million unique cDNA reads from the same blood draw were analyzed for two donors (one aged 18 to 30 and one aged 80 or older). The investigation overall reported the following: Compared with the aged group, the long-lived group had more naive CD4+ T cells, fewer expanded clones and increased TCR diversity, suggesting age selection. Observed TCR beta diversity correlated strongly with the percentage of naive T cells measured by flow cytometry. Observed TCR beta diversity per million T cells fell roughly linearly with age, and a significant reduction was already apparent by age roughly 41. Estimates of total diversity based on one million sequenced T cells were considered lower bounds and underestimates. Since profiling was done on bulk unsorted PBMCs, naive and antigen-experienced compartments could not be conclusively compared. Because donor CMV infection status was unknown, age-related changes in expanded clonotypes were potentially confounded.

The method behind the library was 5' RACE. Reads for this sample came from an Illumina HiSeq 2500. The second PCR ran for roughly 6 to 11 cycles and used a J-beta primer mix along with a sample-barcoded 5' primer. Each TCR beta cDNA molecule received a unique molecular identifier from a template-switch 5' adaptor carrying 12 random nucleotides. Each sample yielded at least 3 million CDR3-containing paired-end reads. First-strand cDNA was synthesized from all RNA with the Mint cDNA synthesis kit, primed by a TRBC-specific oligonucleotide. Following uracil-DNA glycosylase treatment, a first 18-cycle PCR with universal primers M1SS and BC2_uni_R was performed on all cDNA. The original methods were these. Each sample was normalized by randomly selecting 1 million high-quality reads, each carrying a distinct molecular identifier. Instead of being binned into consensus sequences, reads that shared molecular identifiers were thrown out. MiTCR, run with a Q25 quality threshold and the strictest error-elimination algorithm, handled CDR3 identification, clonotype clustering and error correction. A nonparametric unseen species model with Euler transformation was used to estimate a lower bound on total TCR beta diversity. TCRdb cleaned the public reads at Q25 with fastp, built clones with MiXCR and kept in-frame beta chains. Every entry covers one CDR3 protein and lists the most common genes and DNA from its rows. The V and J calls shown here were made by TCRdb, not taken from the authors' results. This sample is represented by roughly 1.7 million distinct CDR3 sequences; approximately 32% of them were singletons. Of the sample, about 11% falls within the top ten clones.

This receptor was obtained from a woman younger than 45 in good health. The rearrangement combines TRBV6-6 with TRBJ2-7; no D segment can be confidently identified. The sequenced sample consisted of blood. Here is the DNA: TGCGCCAGCAGCCAAGGCCCCGAGCAGTACTTC. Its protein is CASSQGPEQYF.